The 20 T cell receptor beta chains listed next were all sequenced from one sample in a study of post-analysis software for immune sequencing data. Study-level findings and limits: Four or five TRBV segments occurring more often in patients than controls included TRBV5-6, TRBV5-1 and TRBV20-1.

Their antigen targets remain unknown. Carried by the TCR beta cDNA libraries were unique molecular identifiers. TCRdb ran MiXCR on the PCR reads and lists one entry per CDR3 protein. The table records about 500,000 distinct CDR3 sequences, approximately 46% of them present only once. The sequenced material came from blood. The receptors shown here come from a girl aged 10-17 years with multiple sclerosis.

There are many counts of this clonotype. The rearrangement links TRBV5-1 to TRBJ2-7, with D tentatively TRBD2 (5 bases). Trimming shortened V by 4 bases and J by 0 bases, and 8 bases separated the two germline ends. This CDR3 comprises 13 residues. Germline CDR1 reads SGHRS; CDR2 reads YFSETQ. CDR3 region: CASSDGISYEQYF. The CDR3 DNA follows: TGCGCCAGCAGCGACGGGATCTCCTACGAGCAGTACTTC.

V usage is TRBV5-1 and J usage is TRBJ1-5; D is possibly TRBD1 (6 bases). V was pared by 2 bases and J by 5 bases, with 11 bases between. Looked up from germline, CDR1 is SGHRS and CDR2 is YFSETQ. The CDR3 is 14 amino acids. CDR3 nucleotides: TGCGCCAGCAGCTTAAGGGGGTCGGATCAGCCCCAGCATTTT. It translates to CASSLRGSDQPQHF.

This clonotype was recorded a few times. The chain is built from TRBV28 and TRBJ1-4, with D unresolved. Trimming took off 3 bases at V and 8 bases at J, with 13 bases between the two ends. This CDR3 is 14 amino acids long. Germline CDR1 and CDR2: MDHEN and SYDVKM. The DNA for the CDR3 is TGTGCCAGCAGTTTGTTACAGCGCGGGGAAAAACTGTTTTTT. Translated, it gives CASSLLQRGEKLFF. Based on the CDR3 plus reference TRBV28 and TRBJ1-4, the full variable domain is DVKVTQSSRYLVKRTGEKVFLECVQDMDHENMFWYRQDPGLGLRLIYFSYDVKMKEKGDIPEGYSVSREKKERFSLILESASTNQTSMYLCASSLLQRGEKLFFGSGTQLSVL.

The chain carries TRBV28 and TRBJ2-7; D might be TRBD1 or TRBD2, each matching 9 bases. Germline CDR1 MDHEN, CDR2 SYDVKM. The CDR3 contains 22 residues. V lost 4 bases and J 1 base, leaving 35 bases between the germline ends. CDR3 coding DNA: TGTGCCAGCAGTTCCAATATCAGGACAGGGGTCTTTTCTAGCGGGGAATCCTACGAGCAGTACTTC. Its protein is CASSSNIRTGVFSSGESYEQYF.

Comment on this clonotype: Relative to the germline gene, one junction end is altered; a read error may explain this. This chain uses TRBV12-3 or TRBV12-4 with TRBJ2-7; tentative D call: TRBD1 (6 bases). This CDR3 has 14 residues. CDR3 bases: TGTGCCGGCAGTCCCCCCACAGGGTCCTACGAGCAGTACTTC. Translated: CAGSPPTGSYEQYF.

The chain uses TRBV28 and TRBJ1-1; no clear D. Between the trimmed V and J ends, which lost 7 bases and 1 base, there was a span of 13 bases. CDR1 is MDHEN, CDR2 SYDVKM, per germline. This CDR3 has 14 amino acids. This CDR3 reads CASNPPWQNTEAFF. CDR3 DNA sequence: TGTGCCAGCAATCCCCCCTGGCAGAACACTGAAGCTTTCTTT. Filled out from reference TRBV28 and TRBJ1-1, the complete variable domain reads DVKVTQSSRYLVKRTGEKVFLECVQDMDHENMFWYRQDPGLGLRLIYFSYDVKMKEKGDIPEGYSVSREKKERFSLILESASTNQTSMYLCASNPPWQNTEAFFGQGTRLTVV.

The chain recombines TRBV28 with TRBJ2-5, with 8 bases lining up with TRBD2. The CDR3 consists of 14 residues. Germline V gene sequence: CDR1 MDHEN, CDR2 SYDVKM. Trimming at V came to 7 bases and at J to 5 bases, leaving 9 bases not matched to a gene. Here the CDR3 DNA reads TGTGCCAGCACCAGGACTAGCAATGATGAGACCCAGTACTTC. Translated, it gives CASTRTSNDETQYF.

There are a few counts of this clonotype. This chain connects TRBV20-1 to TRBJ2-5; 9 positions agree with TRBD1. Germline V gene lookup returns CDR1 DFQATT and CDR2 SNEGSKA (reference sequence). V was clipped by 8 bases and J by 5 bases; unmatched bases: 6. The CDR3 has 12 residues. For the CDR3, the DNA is TGCAGTCCGGGACAGGGTGGGGAGACCCAGTACTTC. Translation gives CSPGQGGETQYF.

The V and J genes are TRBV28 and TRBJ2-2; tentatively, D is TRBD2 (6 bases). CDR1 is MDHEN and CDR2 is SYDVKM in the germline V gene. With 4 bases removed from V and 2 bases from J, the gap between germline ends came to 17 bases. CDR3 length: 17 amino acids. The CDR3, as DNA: TGTGCCAGCAGTTCGGAGGGGCGGATTGTAAACACCGGGGAGCTGTTTTTT. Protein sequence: CASSSEGRIVNTGELFF.

The chain's CDR3 is CASSQGWGQINQQYF. For the CDR3, the DNA is TGCGCCAGCAGCCAAGGGTGGGGACAGATCAATCAGCAGTACTTC. This rearrangement joins TRBV4-1 to TRBJ2-4, with 7 nucleotides matching TRBD1. V was pared by 1 base and J by 13 bases, with 13 bases of the junction left unmatched. Germline CDR1 is MGHRA and CDR2 is YSYEKL. The CDR3 spans 15 residues.

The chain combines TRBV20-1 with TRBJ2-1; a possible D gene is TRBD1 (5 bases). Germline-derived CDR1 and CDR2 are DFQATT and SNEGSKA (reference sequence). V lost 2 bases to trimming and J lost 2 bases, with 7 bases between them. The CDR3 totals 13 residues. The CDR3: CSARPGTYNEQFF. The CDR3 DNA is TGCAGTGCTAGACCAGGGACCTACAATGAGCAGTTCTTC.

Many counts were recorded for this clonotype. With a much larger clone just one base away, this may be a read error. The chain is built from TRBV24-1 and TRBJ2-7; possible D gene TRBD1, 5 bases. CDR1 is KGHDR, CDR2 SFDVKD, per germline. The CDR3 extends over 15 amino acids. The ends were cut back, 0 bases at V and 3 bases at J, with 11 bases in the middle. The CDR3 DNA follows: TGTGCCACCAGTGATTTGACCAGGGTCTGCTACGAGCAGTACTTC. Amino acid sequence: CATSDLTRVCYEQYF.

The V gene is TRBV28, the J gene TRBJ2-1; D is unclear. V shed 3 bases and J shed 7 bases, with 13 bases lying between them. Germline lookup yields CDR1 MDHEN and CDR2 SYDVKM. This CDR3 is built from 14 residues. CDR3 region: CASSLAMACNEQFF. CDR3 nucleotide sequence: TGTGCCAGCAGTTTGGCGATGGCTTGTAATGAGCAGTTCTTC.

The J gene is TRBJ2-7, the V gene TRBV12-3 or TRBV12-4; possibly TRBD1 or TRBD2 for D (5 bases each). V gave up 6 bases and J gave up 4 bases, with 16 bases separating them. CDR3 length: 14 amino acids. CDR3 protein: CASSPTGTGYEQYF. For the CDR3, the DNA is TGTGCCAGCAGCCCAACCGGGACGGGATACGAGCAGTACTTC.

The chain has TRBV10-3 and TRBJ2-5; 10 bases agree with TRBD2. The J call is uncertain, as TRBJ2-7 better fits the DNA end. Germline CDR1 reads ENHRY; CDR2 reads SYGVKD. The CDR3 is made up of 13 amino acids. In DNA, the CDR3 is TGTGCCACCCTAGCGGGAGTTTCCTACGAGCAGTACTTC. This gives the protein CATLAGVSYEQYF.

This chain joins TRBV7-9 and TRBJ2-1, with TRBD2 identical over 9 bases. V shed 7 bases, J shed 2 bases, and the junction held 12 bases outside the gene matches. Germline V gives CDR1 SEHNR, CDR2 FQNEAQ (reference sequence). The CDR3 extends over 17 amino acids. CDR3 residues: CASTSRSREGPYNEQFF. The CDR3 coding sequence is TGTGCCAGCACCAGTAGGTCGCGGGAGGGTCCCTACAATGAGCAGTTCTTC.

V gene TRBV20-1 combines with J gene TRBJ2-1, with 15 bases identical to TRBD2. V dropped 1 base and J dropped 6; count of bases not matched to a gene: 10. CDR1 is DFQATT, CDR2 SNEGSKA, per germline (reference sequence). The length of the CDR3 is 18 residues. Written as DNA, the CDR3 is TGCAGTGCTAGAGTGGGACTAGCGGGAGGCCTTAATCGCAATGAGCAGTTCTTC. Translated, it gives CSARVGLAGGLNRNEQFF.

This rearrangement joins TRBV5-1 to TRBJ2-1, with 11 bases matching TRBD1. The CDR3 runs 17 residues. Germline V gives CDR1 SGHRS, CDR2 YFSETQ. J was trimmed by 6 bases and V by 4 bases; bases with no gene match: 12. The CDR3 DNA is TGCGCCAGCAGCCCAAATCCTAGCGGGACAGGGGGCAATGAGCAGTTCTTC. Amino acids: CASSPNPSGTGGNEQFF.

CDR3 DNA sequence: TGTGCCAGCTCACCGTCGGGGGACCCCTATGGCTACACCTTC. It is translated as CASSPSGDPYGYTF. The V call is TRBV18, the J call TRBJ1-2; TRBD1 is a possible D gene (5 bases). Trimming took 3 bases from V and 4 from J, leaving 12 bases between them. Germline assignment: CDR1 KGHSH and CDR2 LQKENI. The CDR3 length is 14 residues.

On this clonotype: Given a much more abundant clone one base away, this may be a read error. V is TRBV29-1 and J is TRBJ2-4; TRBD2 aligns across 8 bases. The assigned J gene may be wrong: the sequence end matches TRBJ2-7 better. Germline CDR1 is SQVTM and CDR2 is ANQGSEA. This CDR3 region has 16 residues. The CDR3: CSAVLTSGLNPHEQYF. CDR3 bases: TGCAGCGCTGTTCTAACTAGCGGACTCAACCCCCACGAGCAGTACTTC.